The clone carrying this TCR beta chain appeared many times. Its antigen is unidentified. With molecular barcodes, quantitative 5'-RACE was used to make the TCR beta libraries. TCRdb used MiXCR to reprocess the 5' RACE reads, holding one entry per CDR3 protein. The sample contains 100,000 to 150,000 distinct CDR3 sequences, roughly 17% of which appear only once. These data belong to a study of CD8 T cells in ankylosing spondylitis. Regarding the study as a whole: There was a TCR beta motif, made of several highly homologous variants, that appeared characteristic of ankylosing spondylitis blood. As for the disease-linked clones, they showed a CD8+ phenotype and occurred at relatively low frequencies in peripheral blood. Existing reports had already noted some motif variants in reactive arthritis synovial fluid and blood. The authors reported significant enrichment of disease-linked clones in matched ankylosing spondylitis synovial fluid.

V was clipped by 2 bases and J by 0 bases, with 4 bases between them. Germline V lookup: CDR1 SQVTM, CDR2 ANQGSEA. This CDR3 region has 12 residues. The origin of this receptor is a male donor with ankylosing spondylitis. Sequenced: blood, either unsorted or a sorted T cell fraction (not recorded which). The rearrangement links TRBV29-1 to TRBJ1-1; no definite D call. CDR3 amino acids: CSVEQLNTEAFF. The CDR3 DNA follows: TGCAGCGTTGAACAGCTGAACACTGAAGCTTTCTTT.